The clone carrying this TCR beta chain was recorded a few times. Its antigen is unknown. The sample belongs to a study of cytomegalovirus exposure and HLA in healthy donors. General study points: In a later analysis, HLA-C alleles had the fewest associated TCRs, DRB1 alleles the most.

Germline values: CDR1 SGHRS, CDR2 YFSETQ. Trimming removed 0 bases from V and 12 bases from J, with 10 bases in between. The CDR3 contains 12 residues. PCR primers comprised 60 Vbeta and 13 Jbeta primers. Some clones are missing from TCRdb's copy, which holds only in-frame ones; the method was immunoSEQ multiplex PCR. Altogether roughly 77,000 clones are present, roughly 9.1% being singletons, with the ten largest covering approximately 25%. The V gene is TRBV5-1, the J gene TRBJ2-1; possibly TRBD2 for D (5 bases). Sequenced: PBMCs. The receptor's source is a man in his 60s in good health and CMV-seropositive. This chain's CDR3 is CASSLGEPGQFF. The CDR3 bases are TGCGCCAGCAGCTTGGGGGAGCCCGGGCAGTTCTTC. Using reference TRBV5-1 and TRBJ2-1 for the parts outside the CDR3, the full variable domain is KAGVTQTPRYLIKTRGQQVTLSCSPISGHRSVSWYQQTPGQGLQFLFEYFSETQRNKGNFPGRFSGRQFSNSRSEMNVSTLELGDSALYLCASSLGEPGQFFGPGTRLTVL.